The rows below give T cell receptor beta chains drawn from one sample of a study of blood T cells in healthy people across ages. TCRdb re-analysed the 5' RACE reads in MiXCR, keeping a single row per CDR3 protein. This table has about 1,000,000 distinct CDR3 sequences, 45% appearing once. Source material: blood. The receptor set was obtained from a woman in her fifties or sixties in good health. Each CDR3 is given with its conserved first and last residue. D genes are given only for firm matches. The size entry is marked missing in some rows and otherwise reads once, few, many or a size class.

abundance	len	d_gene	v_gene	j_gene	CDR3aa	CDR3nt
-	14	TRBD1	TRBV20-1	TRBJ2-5	CSARAPTGDETQYF	TGCAGTGCTAGAGCCCCGACAGGGGACGAGACCCAGTACTTC
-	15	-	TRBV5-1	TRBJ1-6	CASSWAGDYNSPLHF	TGCGCCAGCAGCTGGGCAGGGGACTATAATTCACCCCTCCACTTT
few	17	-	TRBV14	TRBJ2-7	CASSQDLLGANSYEQYF	TGTGCCAGCAGCCAAGATCTTCTGGGGGCTAACTCCTACGAGCAGTACTTC
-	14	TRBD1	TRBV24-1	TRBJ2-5	CATSSNRGEETQYF	TGTGCCACCAGTAGTAACAGGGGAGAAGAGACCCAGTACTTC
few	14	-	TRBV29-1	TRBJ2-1	CSVVSRSSDHEQFF	TGCAGCGTTGTGTCACGGTCTTCCGACCATGAGCAGTTCTTC
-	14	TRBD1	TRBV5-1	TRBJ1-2	CASRGGAFNYGYTF	TGCGCCAGCAGAGGGGGCGCTTTTAACTATGGCTACACCTTC
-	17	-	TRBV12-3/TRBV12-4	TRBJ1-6	CASSLARGPRYNSPLHF	TGTGCCAGCAGTTTAGCGAGGGGACCGCGCTATAATTCACCCCTCCACTTT
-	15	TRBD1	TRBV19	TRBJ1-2	CASSISAGGNYGYTF	TGTGCCAGTAGTATATCGGCAGGGGGGAACTATGGCTACACCTTC
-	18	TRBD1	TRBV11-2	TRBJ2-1	CASSLVENRGGSYNEQFF	TGTGCCAGCAGCTTGGTCGAGAACAGGGGCGGTTCTTACAATGAGCAGTTCTTC
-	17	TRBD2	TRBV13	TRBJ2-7	CASSSDRTSGNSYEQYF	TGTGCCAGCAGCTCGGACCGGACTAGCGGGAACTCCTACGAGCAGTACTTC